This is a list of T cell receptor beta chains from one sample in a study of cytomegalovirus exposure and HLA in healthy donors. Generated by immunoSEQ multiplex PCR, the TCRdb table keeps only in-frame clones and is missing some. This sample carries 200,000 or so clones, 75% to 90% of them seen once, and the ten largest clones take 6.5%. The sample comprised PBMCs. Every receptor here comes from a woman between 50 and 59 years old in good health and CMV-seropositive. Both conserved end residues are part of each CDR3. The order of the fields is J gene, V gene, clone size, D gene, CDR3 protein, CDR3 DNA. The D gene is left open where the match is weak. The size field is filled for only some rows; it gives once, few, many or a size class.

J gene: TRBJ1-4; V gene: TRBV18; clone size: -; D gene: -; CDR3 protein: CASSPTEQGQFEKLFF; CDR3 DNA: TGTGCCAGCTCACCTACGGAGCAGGGCCAGTTTGAAAAACTGTTTTTT
J gene: TRBJ2-7; V gene: TRBV6-1; clone size: -; D gene: TRBD1; CDR3 protein: CASSARGGADYEQYF; CDR3 DNA: TGTGCCAGCAGTGCGCGAGGGGGCGCAGACTACGAGCAGTACTTC
J gene: TRBJ2-1; V gene: TRBV19; clone size: -; D gene: TRBD1; CDR3 protein: CASSIVGQGSIGEQFF; CDR3 DNA: TGTGCCAGTAGTATAGTGGGACAGGGCTCAATAGGGGAGCAGTTCTTC
J gene: TRBJ2-7; V gene: TRBV6-1; clone size: -; D gene: -; CDR3 protein: CASSRAGDRGGQYF; CDR3 DNA: TGTGCCAGCAGTCGAGCCGGAGATAGGGGCGGGCAGTACTTC
J gene: TRBJ1-1; V gene: TRBV6-5; clone size: -; D gene: -; CDR3 protein: CASTDGQLNTEAFF; CDR3 DNA: TGTGCCAGCACCGACGGACAGTTGAACACTGAAGCTTTCTTT
J gene: TRBJ1-4; V gene: TRBV5-1; clone size: -; D gene: -; CDR3 protein: CASSLGSVGNEKLFF; CDR3 DNA: TGCGCCAGCAGCTTAGGGAGTGTTGGGAATGAAAAACTGTTTTTT
J gene: TRBJ2-7; V gene: TRBV18; clone size: -; D gene: TRBD1; CDR3 protein: CASSPRQGASYEQYF; CDR3 DNA: TGTGCCAGCTCACCAAGACAGGGGGCTTCATACGAGCAGTACTTC
J gene: TRBJ2-3; V gene: TRBV4-1; clone size: -; D gene: TRBD2; CDR3 protein: CASSQSGRAGTDTQYF; CDR3 DNA: TGCGCCAGCAGCCAAAGCGGGAGGGCCGGCACAGATACGCAGTATTTT
J gene: TRBJ2-1; V gene: TRBV5-6; clone size: -; D gene: TRBD2; CDR3 protein: CASSRTGGSSYNEQFF; CDR3 DNA: TGTGCCAGCAGCCGGACGGGGGGGAGCTCCTACAATGAGCAGTTCTTC
J gene: TRBJ1-1; V gene: TRBV19; clone size: -; D gene: TRBD1; CDR3 protein: CASTRGDRANTEAFF; CDR3 DNA: TGTGCCAGTACCCGGGGGGACAGGGCGAACACTGAAGCTTTCTTT
J gene: TRBJ1-6; V gene: TRBV11-2; clone size: -; D gene: -; CDR3 protein: CASSAQQGLNSPLHF; CDR3 DNA: TGTGCCAGCAGCGCGCAACAGGGTCTCAATTCACCCCTCCACTTT
J gene: TRBJ1-5; V gene: TRBV6-5; clone size: once; D gene: -; CDR3 protein: CASSYSPAASNQPQHF; CDR3 DNA: TGTGCCAGCAGTTACTCGCCCGCGGCGAGCAATCAGCCCCAGCATTTT
J gene: TRBJ1-1; V gene: TRBV7-9; clone size: -; D gene: TRBD1; CDR3 protein: CASSAQGYTEAFF; CDR3 DNA: TGTGCCAGCAGCGCACAGGGGTACACTGAAGCTTTCTTT
J gene: TRBJ1-2; V gene: TRBV5-5; clone size: -; D gene: TRBD1; CDR3 protein: CASSLRDSYGYTF; CDR3 DNA: TGTGCCAGCAGCTTGCGGGACAGCTATGGCTACACCTTC
J gene: TRBJ2-7; V gene: TRBV28; clone size: -; D gene: -; CDR3 protein: CASSLGLAYEQYF; CDR3 DNA: TGTGCCAGCAGTTTGGGGCTTGCCTACGAGCAGTACTTC
J gene: TRBJ2-3; V gene: TRBV28; clone size: -; D gene: -; CDR3 protein: CASSRRRDPGPDTQYF; CDR3 DNA: TGTGCCAGCAGTCGTCGTCGGGATCCTGGGCCAGATACGCAGTATTTT
J gene: TRBJ2-1; V gene: TRBV19; clone size: -; D gene: TRBD2; CDR3 protein: CASSQPPGTSGYYNEQFF; CDR3 DNA: TGTGCCAGTAGTCAACCCCCAGGGACTAGCGGTTACTACAATGAGCAGTTCTTC
J gene: TRBJ2-2; V gene: TRBV5-1; clone size: once; D gene: TRBD1; CDR3 protein: CASSWGTVNTGELFF; CDR3 DNA: TGCGCCAGCAGCTGGGGGACAGTGAACACCGGGGAGCTGTTTTTT
J gene: TRBJ2-7; V gene: TRBV6-5; clone size: -; D gene: TRBD1; CDR3 protein: CASSRDRDGYEQYF; CDR3 DNA: TGTGCCAGCAGCCGGGACAGGGATGGGTACGAGCAGTACTTC
J gene: TRBJ2-7; V gene: TRBV5-1; clone size: -; D gene: TRBD2; CDR3 protein: CASASGGTSSYEQYF; CDR3 DNA: TGCGCCAGCGCTAGCGGGGGGACGAGCTCCTACGAGCAGTACTTC
J gene: TRBJ2-5; V gene: TRBV29-1; clone size: once; D gene: -; CDR3 protein: CSVLRGSFQYF; CDR3 DNA: TGCAGCGTCCTGCGGGGTTCGTTCCAGTACTTC
J gene: TRBJ2-3; V gene: TRBV9; clone size: few; D gene: -; CDR3 protein: CASSVEGSGPQYF; CDR3 DNA: TGTGCCAGCAGCGTAGAGGGATCAGGGCCGCAGTATTTT
J gene: TRBJ2-7; V gene: TRBV6-6; clone size: -; D gene: TRBD2; CDR3 protein: CASSYSSGVMWEQYF; CDR3 DNA: TGTGCCAGCAGTTATTCTAGCGGAGTTATGTGGGAGCAGTACTTC
J gene: TRBJ2-7; V gene: TRBV5-4; clone size: few; D gene: -; CDR3 protein: CASTSYGGTGYSYEQYF; CDR3 DNA: TGTGCCAGCACCTCCTACGGGGGGACAGGATATTCCTACGAGCAGTACTTC
J gene: TRBJ2-7; V gene: TRBV5-1; clone size: -; D gene: -; CDR3 protein: CASSTRGDYEQYF; CDR3 DNA: TGCGCCAGCTCGACACGGGGAGACTACGAGCAGTACTTC
J gene: TRBJ1-4; V gene: TRBV6-1; clone size: -; D gene: -; CDR3 protein: CASSYSPGDEKLFF; CDR3 DNA: TGTGCCAGCAGTTATTCTCCCGGGGATGAAAAACTGTTTTTT
J gene: TRBJ2-7; V gene: TRBV27; clone size: -; D gene: -; CDR3 protein: CASSLRLPPSYEQYF; CDR3 DNA: TGTGCCAGCAGTCTTCGACTCCCTCCGTCTTACGAGCAGTACTTC
J gene: TRBJ1-5; V gene: TRBV19; clone size: once; D gene: -; CDR3 protein: CATKGTINQPQHF; CDR3 DNA: TGTGCCACCAAGGGGACAATCAATCAGCCCCAGCATTTT
J gene: TRBJ2-1; V gene: TRBV29-1; clone size: -; D gene: TRBD1; CDR3 protein: CSAGPGGSDGEQFF; CDR3 DNA: TGCAGCGCCGGTCCAGGGGGCTCTGATGGTGAGCAGTTCTTC
J gene: TRBJ1-6; V gene: TRBV10-2; clone size: few; D gene: -; CDR3 protein: CASSTAQDSPLHF; CDR3 DNA: TGCGCCAGCAGCACCGCACAAGATTCACCCCTCCACTTT
J gene: TRBJ2-1; V gene: TRBV28; clone size: -; D gene: TRBD2; CDR3 protein: CASTLTSEITPAEEQFF; CDR3 DNA: TGTGCCAGCACCCTCACTAGCGAGATCACCCCCGCGGAAGAGCAGTTCTTC
J gene: TRBJ2-7; V gene: TRBV10-1; clone size: -; D gene: -; CDR3 protein: CASSSEDSYEQYF; CDR3 DNA: TGCGCCAGCAGCTCGGAGGACTCCTACGAGCAGTACTTC
J gene: TRBJ2-1; V gene: TRBV28; clone size: -; D gene: -; CDR3 protein: CASSLTGGANEQFF; CDR3 DNA: TGTGCCAGCAGTTTAACAGGGGGGGCAAATGAGCAGTTCTTC
J gene: TRBJ2-7; V gene: TRBV5-1; clone size: -; D gene: TRBD1; CDR3 protein: CASSLGDRVRDPAYEQYF; CDR3 DNA: TGCGCCAGCAGCTTGGGGGACAGGGTTAGAGACCCCGCCTACGAGCAGTACTTC
J gene: TRBJ2-1; V gene: TRBV5-4; clone size: once; D gene: TRBD2; CDR3 protein: CASSGGGLVRTYNEQFF; CDR3 DNA: TGTGCCAGCAGCGGGGGGGGACTAGTGCGGACCTACAATGAGCAGTTCTTC
J gene: TRBJ1-5; V gene: TRBV7-9; clone size: once; D gene: -; CDR3 protein: CASSQGIGNQPQHF; CDR3 DNA: TGTGCCAGCAGCCAGGGAATCGGCAATCAGCCCCAGCATTTT
J gene: TRBJ2-7; V gene: TRBV11-1; clone size: -; D gene: -; CDR3 protein: CASSLMADPTYEQYF; CDR3 DNA: TGTGCCAGCAGCTTAATGGCGGATCCAACCTACGAGCAGTACTTC
J gene: TRBJ2-6; V gene: TRBV6-1; clone size: -; D gene: -; CDR3 protein: CASSEYLSGANGLTF; CDR3 DNA: TGTGCCAGCAGTGAATACCTCTCTGGGGCCAACGGCCTGACTTTC
J gene: TRBJ1-2; V gene: TRBV7-9; clone size: -; D gene: -; CDR3 protein: CSSSFPLNGYTF; CDR3 DNA: TGTTCCAGCAGCTTCCCCCTTAATGGCTACACCTTC
J gene: TRBJ2-1; V gene: TRBV7-2; clone size: -; D gene: TRBD2; CDR3 protein: CASSLAGTSGTNEQFF; CDR3 DNA: TGTGCCAGCAGCTTAGCCGGGACTAGCGGCACGAATGAGCAGTTCTTC
J gene: TRBJ1-1; V gene: TRBV19; clone size: -; D gene: -; CDR3 protein: CASSASGQTFGAFF; CDR3 DNA: TGTGCCAGTAGTGCCTCCGGACAGACGTTCGGGGCTTTCTTT
J gene: TRBJ2-7; V gene: TRBV12-5; clone size: few; D gene: -; CDR3 protein: CASGWRSGDHSYEQYF; CDR3 DNA: TGTGCTAGTGGTTGGAGGTCGGGGGACCACTCCTACGAGCAGTACTTC
J gene: TRBJ1-1; V gene: TRBV7-6; clone size: -; D gene: -; CDR3 protein: CASSLRGGYEGEAFF; CDR3 DNA: TGTGCCAGCAGCTTAAGAGGGGGTTATGAAGGTGAAGCTTTCTTT